The 27 T cell receptor beta chains in this list originate from one sample, sequenced in a study of CD8 T cells in Susac syndrome. Random hexamers primed reverse transcription of 0.5 to 1 ug RNA. TCRdb reanalysed the immunoSEQ multiplex PCR reads using MiXCR and keeps one entry per CDR3 protein. Among about 110,000 distinct CDR3 sequences listed, roughly 95% were seen once. Sequencing was performed on CD4+ T cells from PBMCs. The source is a human donor in good health.

The rearrangement joins TRBV5-1 to TRBJ1-5, with 8 bases identical to TRBD1. Trimming took 2 bases from V and 6 from J; bases not matched to a gene: 7. CDR1 is SGHRS, CDR2 YFSETQ, per germline. The CDR3 loop spans 15 amino acids. The DNA of the CDR3 is TGCGCCAGCAGCTTAACCGGACAGGGCGGTCAGCCCCAGCATTTT. Translation gives CASSLTGQGGQPQHF.

The V and J genes are TRBV2 and TRBJ2-5, with 10 positions matching TRBD1. V lost 4 bases, J lost 2 bases, and 7 bases stayed unmatched. Per germline, CDR1 SNHLY and CDR2 FYNNEI. The CDR3 spans 16 residues. The CDR3 is CASSARDRGHQETQYF. The DNA for the CDR3 is TGTGCCAGCAGTGCCAGGGACAGGGGCCATCAAGAGACCCAGTACTTC. Based on the CDR3 plus reference TRBV2 and TRBJ2-5, the full variable domain is EPEVTQTPSHQVTQMGQEVILRCVPISNHLYFYWYRQILGQKVEFLVSFYNNEISEKSEIFDDQFSVERPDGSNFTLKIRSTKLEDSAMYFCASSARDRGHQETQYFGPGTRLLVL.

This rearrangement joins TRBV20-1 to TRBJ1-1; D is unresolved. This CDR3 is 14 amino acids long. Germline CDR1 is DFQATT and CDR2 is SNEGSKA (reference sequence). V lost 6 bases and J 1 base, leaving 15 bases between the germline ends. DNA for the CDR3: TGCAGTGCCAAGACAAACCCCTGGAACACTGAAGCTTTCTTT. This gives the protein CSAKTNPWNTEAFF.

This chain links TRBV7-6 with TRBJ2-3; either TRBD1 or TRBD2 may supply D (6 bases each). Trimming cost V 5 bases and J 0 bases, with 24 bases left between them. The CDR3 has 19 residues. Germline V lookup: CDR1 SGHVS, CDR2 FNYEAQ. DNA of the CDR3: TGTGCCAGCAGCCCTAGGAGGGGGGCTAGCGACTCTAGCACAGATACGCAGTATTTT. Translation gives CASSPRRGASDSSTDTQYF.

This rearrangement joins TRBV29-1 to TRBJ2-2; 12 bases are a match to TRBD2. CDR3 length: 13 amino acids. Germline trimming cut 6 bases from V and 8 bases from J; bases unmatched to any gene: 4. Germline loops: CDR1 SQVTM, CDR2 ANQGSEA. The DNA of the CDR3 is TGCAGCGTCGACGGACTAGCGGGAGGGGAGCTGTTTTTT. The encoded protein is CSVDGLAGGELFF.

The V gene is TRBV29-1, the J gene TRBJ1-2, with 7 positions matching TRBD1. CDR1 is SQVTM, CDR2 ANQGSEA, per germline. Germline trimming cut 4 bases from V and 2 bases from J; bases unmatched to any gene: 1. This CDR3 is built from 12 residues. The CDR3 loop is CSVVGGNYGYTF. The DNA for the CDR3 is TGCAGCGTTGTAGGGGGCAACTATGGCTACACCTTC.

V and J are TRBV5-6 and TRBJ1-2; no definite D call. Germline loops: CDR1 SGHDT, CDR2 YYEEEE. The CDR3 totals 16 residues. The V and J ends lost 1 base and 5 bases respectively, with 18 bases between them. The CDR3 coding sequence is TGTGCCAGCAGCTTGAGGGCCGGACGGGAAATGTATGGCTACACCTTC. It codes for CASSLRAGREMYGYTF.

As for this clonotype: At one end the junction does not follow the germline gene, possibly because of a read error. The chain recombines TRBV11-3 with TRBJ1-3; D remains unclear. Per germline, CDR1 SGHNT and CDR2 YENEEA. CDR3 length: 13 residues. CDR3 in amino acids: CASRLDSGNTIYF. CDR3 DNA: TGTGCCAGCAGATTAGACTCTGGAAACACCATATATTTT. Combining the CDR3 with reference TRBV11-3 and TRBJ1-3 gives the whole variable domain EAGVVQSPRYKIIEKKQPVAFWCNPISGHNTLYWYLQNLGQGPELLIRYENEEAVDDSQLPKDRFSAERLKGVDSTLKIQPAELGDSAVYLCASRLDSGNTIYFGEGSWLTVV.

The genes are TRBV3-1 and TRBJ1-1; D call uncertain. Trimming shortened V by 0 bases and J by 2 bases, and 10 bases separated the two germline ends. CDR1 LGHDT and CDR2 YNNKEL come from the germline V gene (reference sequence). The CDR3 sequence is 15 residues long. Here the CDR3 reads CASSQEGSINTEAFF. CDR3 nucleotides: TGTGCCAGCAGCCAAGAGGGCAGCATCAACACTGAAGCTTTCTTT.

This clonotype showed up just once. The chain combines TRBV7-2 with TRBJ1-2, with D perhaps matching TRBD1 (5 bases). Trimming took 5 bases from V and 4 from J, leaving 14 bases between them. The CDR3 is 14 amino acids. In germline, CDR1 is SGHTA, CDR2 FQGNSA. CDR3 DNA sequence: TGTGCCAGCAGCCTTCAGCAGGGTACCTATGGCTACACCTTC. Encoded protein: CASSLQQGTYGYTF.

The chain combines TRBV20-1 with TRBJ1-6, with TRBD1 matching over 7 bases. CDR3 size: 16 residues. V lost 3 bases to trimming and J lost 2 bases; unmatched junction nucleotides: 7. Germline CDR1 reads DFQATT; CDR2 reads SNEGSKA (reference sequence). CDR3 loop: CSARKQGTTYNSPLHF. The CDR3 region has the DNA TGCAGTGCTAGGAAACAGGGGACGACCTATAATTCACCCCTCCACTTT.

The chain has TRBV20-1 and TRBJ1-3, with D perhaps matching TRBD1 (6 bases). CDR3 length: 14 amino acids. Germline values: CDR1 DFQATT, CDR2 SNEGSKA (reference sequence). V was clipped by 0 bases and J by 6 bases, with 12 bases between them. CDR3 sequence reads: CSARDLRGPNTIYF. The CDR3 DNA sequence: TGCAGTGCTAGAGATTTGCGGGGGCCAAACACCATATATTTT.

V and J are TRBV23-1 and TRBJ1-5; 7 bases line up with TRBD1. TRBV23-1 is classed as an ORF, of uncertain function. The CDR3 is made up of 18 amino acids. Germline trimming cut 2 bases from V and 3 bases from J; bases unmatched to any gene: 13. In DNA form, the CDR3 reads TGCGCCAGCAGTCAACATCTCACAGGGGCTCTAACCAATCAGCCCCAGCATTTT. Its protein product is CASSQHLTGALTNQPQHF.

The chain uses TRBV3-1 and TRBJ1-2; no clear D gene. The V end lost 0 bases, the J end lost 9 bases, and 11 bases lay between the germline ends. The CDR3 covers 13 residues. Germline lookup yields CDR1 LGHDT and CDR2 YNNKEL (reference sequence). This chain's CDR3 is CASSQDRVRRYTF. CDR3 in DNA: TGTGCCAGCAGCCAAGATAGAGTCAGACGCTACACCTTC.

This clonotype was recorded once. The rearrangement links TRBV7-3 to TRBJ2-1; 7 bases align to TRBD1. CDR1 and CDR2 (germline): SGHTA, FQGTGA. Trimming cost V 5 bases and J 7 bases; bases outside gene matches: 8. The CDR3 has 14 residues. For the CDR3, the DNA is TGTGCCAGCAGCCCCCAGACAGGGTTGAATGAGCAGTTCTTC. Its protein product is CASSPQTGLNEQFF.

V usage is TRBV6-1 and J usage is TRBJ2-3, with no clear D. Trimming shortened V by 7 bases and J by 6 bases, and 11 bases separated the two germline ends. CDR1 MNHNS and CDR2 SASEGT come from the germline V gene. The length of the CDR3 is 12 residues. The CDR3 DNA is TGTGCCAGCACCCCGAATCGGGATACGCAGTATTTT. Translating it yields CASTPNRDTQYF.

This chain links TRBV25-1 with TRBJ1-1; D gene unclear. The CDR3 has 13 amino acids. CDR1 is MGHDK and CDR2 is SYGVNS in the germline V gene. V shed 2 bases and J shed 8 bases, with 12 bases lying between them. The CDR3 DNA follows: TGTGCCAGCAGTGAAAGGAAGAGCCAGGAAGCTTTCTTT. Protein sequence: CASSERKSQEAFF.

The genes are TRBV30 and TRBJ1-6; 9 nucleotides align to TRBD1. Germline V gene lookup returns CDR1 GTSNPN and CDR2 SVGIG (reference sequence). The V and J ends lost 4 bases and 10 bases, in that order; junction bases with no gene match: 5. CDR3 size: 13 residues. CDR3 bases: TGTGCCTGGAACAGGGGGCGCGGCTCACCCCTCCACTTT. Protein: CAWNRGRGSPLHF.

The rearrangement links TRBV7-9 to TRBJ2-7; maybe TRBD1 (6 bases). V gave up 3 bases and J gave up 2 bases, with 11 bases separating them. Germline CDR1 reads SEHNR; CDR2 reads FQNEAQ (reference sequence). This CDR3 is built from 14 residues. The DNA of the CDR3 is TGTGCCAGCAGCTTTATCAGGGGCCCCTACGAGCAGTACTTC. Translation gives CASSFIRGPYEQYF.

In regard to this clonotype: One end of the junction varies from germline; a read error may be responsible. This chain links TRBV7-7 with TRBJ2-7; the D gene is possibly TRBD2 (6 bases). Germline CDR1 and CDR2: SSHAT and FNYEAQ (reference sequence). The CDR3 is made up of 15 amino acids. The CDR3 nucleotides are TGTGCTAGCAGCTTAGCCCCAGCGGGTTTATACGAGCAGTACTTC. Translating it yields CASSLAPAGLYEQYF. The full variable domain, rest sourced from reference TRBV7-7 and TRBJ2-7, is GAGVSQSPRYKVTKRGQDVTLRCDPISSHATLYWYQQALGQGPEFLTYFNYEAQPDKSGLPSDRFSAERPEGSISTLTIQRTEQRDSAMYRCASSLAPAGLYEQYFGPGTRLTVT.

The chain employs TRBV4-2 and TRBJ1-5; maybe TRBD1 (6 bases). The CDR3 totals 17 residues. Trimming took 0 bases from V and 0 from J, leaving 12 bases between them. The germline CDR1 and CDR2 sequences are LGHNA and YNFKEQ. In DNA form, the CDR3 reads TGTGCCAGCAGCCAAGATGCCAGGGGCTATAGCAATCAGCCCCAGCATTTT. Translated: CASSQDARGYSNQPQHF.

This clonotype was seen only once. The rearrangement uses TRBV3-1 and TRBJ1-6; the match to TRBD1 covers 11 bases. CDR1 and CDR2 from the germline V gene are LGHDT and YNNKEL (reference sequence). The ends lost 6 bases at V and 7 bases at J; junction bases unmatched: 5. This CDR3 contains 15 residues. CDR3 sequence reads: CASRDRDRGNSPLHF. The CDR3, as DNA: TGTGCCAGCAGGGACCGGGACAGGGGGAATTCACCCCTCCACTTT.

The chain recombines TRBV5-1 with TRBJ2-7, with unresolved D. The germline gives CDR1 SGHRS, CDR2 YFSETQ. Trimming stripped 0 bases from V and 3 bases from J, with 16 bases between. The CDR3 consists of 16 residues. The CDR3 coding sequence is TGCGCCAGCAGCTTGGGGCAGGCGTACGAAAACTACGAGCAGTACTTC. Amino acids: CASSLGQAYENYEQYF.

The chain uses TRBV7-8 and TRBJ2-5; D not certain. CDR3 size: 18 residues. Germline V gene sequence: CDR1 SGHVS, CDR2 FQNEAQ. Trimming removed 5 bases from V and 5 bases from J, with 27 bases in between. CDR3 bases: TGTGCCAGCAGCCCCAAACCCCGGACCCTCGTGGGTGGGGAGACCCAGTACTTC. Translation gives CASSPKPRTLVGGETQYF.

This chain connects TRBV6-8 to TRBJ2-5; no reliable D call. The CDR3 covers 12 residues. The germline V and J ends were trimmed by 7 bases and 2 bases, with 8 bases remaining between them. Germline V gene lookup returns CDR1 MNHGY and CDR2 SAAAGT. CDR3 loop: CASINLQETQYF. The DNA for the CDR3 is TGTGCCAGCATCAACCTGCAAGAGACCCAGTACTTC.

The genes are TRBV28 and TRBJ2-1; the D gene is possibly TRBD1 (6 bases). Trimming removed 1 base from V and 16 bases from J, with 14 bases in between. The CDR3 spans 12 residues. Per germline, CDR1 MDHEN and CDR2 SYDVKM. CDR3 sequence (DNA): TGTGCCAGCAGTTTATTAGAGGCAGGGACATTCTTC. Amino acids: CASSLLEAGTFF.

In DNA, the CDR3 is TGTGCCAGCAGTGACCAACGAGGTGGCAATGAGCAGTTCTTC. Protein: CASSDQRGGNEQFF. This chain links TRBV25-1 with TRBJ2-1, with no clear D. Germline-derived CDR1 and CDR2 are MGHDK and SYGVNS. The germline V and J ends were trimmed by 3 bases and 6 bases, with 12 bases remaining between them. The CDR3 is 14 amino acids. Filled out from reference TRBV25-1 and TRBJ2-1, the complete variable domain reads EADIYQTPRYLVIGTGKKITLECSQTMGHDKMYWYQQDPGMELHLIHYSYGVNSTEKGDLSSESTVSRIRTEHFPLTLESARPSHTSQYLCASSDQRGGNEQFFGPGTRLTVL.